Shown below are 6 T cell receptor beta chains from a single sample sequenced in a study of blood T cell repertoires in COVID-19. Repertoires were generated with immunoSEQ multiplex PCR, while TCRdb's copy carries only in-frame clones and drops some. The profile shows a few hundred thousand clones, about 89% of them singletons. Source material: peripheral blood. The receptor set was obtained from a woman aged 45 to 65 with acute or convalescent COVID-19.

Only one count was recorded for this clone. V and J are TRBV7-3 and TRBJ2-1; TRBD2 matches at 11 bases. V shed 5 bases and J 1 base; nucleotides not matched to a gene: 13. CDR3 length: 19 residues. From germline, CDR1 is SGHTA and CDR2 FQGTGA. DNA of the CDR3: TGTGCCAGCAGCCCAGAGACTAGCGGGGCCTACAAATCCTACAATGAGCAGTTCTTC. Its translation: CASSPETSGAYKSYNEQFF.

The sample holds one count of this clone. The chain links TRBV6-2 or TRBV6-3 to TRBJ2-7; a weak D match, TRBD1 (6 bases). Germline CDR1 reads MNHEY; CDR2 reads SVGEGT. Trimming pared 0 bases from V and 6 bases from J, leaving 21 bases between. The length of the CDR3 is 17 residues. Here the CDR3 DNA reads TGTGCCAGCAGTTACTCGACCAGACAGGCCCTTGTGGTCGAGCAGTACTTC. This sequence encodes CASSYSTRQALVVEQYF.

The genes are TRBV6-4 and TRBJ2-3, with 8 bases aligning to TRBD1. Trimming at V came to 3 bases and at J to 0 bases, leaving 5 bases not matched to a gene. CDR1 is MRHNA, CDR2 SNTAGT, per germline. CDR3 length: 16 residues. As DNA, the CDR3 is TGTGCCAGCAGTGAGTTTTGGACAGGGAGCACAGATACGCAGTATTTT. It yields the protein CASSEFWTGSTDTQYF.

A note on this clone: A junction boundary mismatches the germline segment, possibly from a read error. The V call is TRBV7-7, the J call TRBJ2-2, with 9 bases fitting TRBD1. The CDR3 loop spans 15 amino acids. The germline V gene has CDR1 SSHAT and CDR2 FNYEAQ (reference sequence). The CDR3 bases are TGTGCTAGCAGCTTCGGGACAGGGAGGACCGGGGAGCTGTTTTTT. Translating it yields CASSFGTGRTGELFF.

The chain couples TRBV7-2 to TRBJ1-4, with 10 bases fitting TRBD1. The CDR3 runs to 16 residues. The junction had 6 bases not matched to a gene; V was cut back by 6 bases and J by 2 bases. Germline CDR1 reads SGHTA; CDR2 reads FQGNSA. CDR3 sequence reads: CASRGQGQVTNEKLFF. The CDR3 nucleotides are TGTGCCAGCAGGGGACAGGGGCAAGTGACTAATGAAAAACTGTTTTTT.

This sequence joins TRBV28 and TRBJ2-1, with TRBD1 matching over 8 bases. This CDR3 spans 15 amino acids. V lost 1 base to trimming and J lost 7 bases; unmatched junction nucleotides: 6. Germline lookup yields CDR1 MDHEN and CDR2 SYDVKM. The CDR3 DNA is TGTGCCAGCAGTTTATATCAGGGGGCGGGGAATGAGCAGTTCTTC. Its protein product is CASSLYQGAGNEQFF.